Following are 4 T cell receptor beta chains from one sample sequenced in a study of CD8+ T cells in alopecia areata (dated 2018 in TCRdb). The library was produced with the immunoSEQ multiplex PCR assay. For TCR sequencing, RNA was extracted from every sample and reverse transcribed into cDNA to serve as template. In TCRdb, the immuneACCESS table is reduced to in-frame sequences with V and J assigned. These tables do not hold every clone; where another copy was compared, an unresolved V gene accounts for under half, and the others remain unexplained. The sample data list about 30,000 clones, and about two thirds of these were observed just once. Around 17% of the sample goes to the ten largest clones. Source material: NKG2D-high CD8+ T cells sorted from blood. What this sample's cell subset or site label stands for: sorted CD8+ NKG2D-high blood T cells. These receptors originate from a human donor with alopecia areata.

The chain has TRBV7-9 and TRBJ2-2; maybe TRBD1 (6 bases). With 5 bases removed from V and 1 base from J, the gap between germline ends came to 14 bases. CDR1 and CDR2 from the germline V gene are SEHNR and FQNEAQ (reference sequence). CDR3 length: 16 amino acids. The CDR3 region is CASSSTGIKNTGELFF. CDR3 nucleotides: TGTGCCAGCAGCAGTACAGGGATTAAGAACACCGGGGAGCTGTTTTTT.

The chain combines TRBV5-1 with TRBJ1-1, with D uncertain. Trimming removed 4 bases at V and 2 bases at J, with 9 bases between. The CDR3 covers 13 residues. The germline gives CDR1 SGHRS, CDR2 YFSETQ. The DNA for the CDR3 is TGCGCCAGCAGCGTATTAGGTAACACTGAAGCTTTCTTT. It translates to CASSVLGNTEAFF. Together with reference TRBV5-1 and TRBJ1-1, the CDR3 gives the full variable domain: KAGVTQTPRYLIKTRGQQVTLSCSPISGHRSVSWYQQTPGQGLQFLFEYFSETQRNKGNFPGRFSGRQFSNSRSEMNVSTLELGDSALYLCASSVLGNTEAFFGQGTRLTVV.

V usage is TRBV7-3 and J usage is TRBJ2-2; D assignment may be TRBD1 or TRBD2 (7 bases each). The V gene's germline CDR1 is SGHTA and CDR2 FQGTGA. V was shortened by 5 bases and J by 5 bases, with 15 bases between the two germline ends. This CDR3 is built from 15 residues. CDR3 bases: TGTGCCAGCAGCCCAGCGGGACAGAATACCGGGGAGCTGTTTTTT. Translation gives CASSPAGQNTGELFF.

The gene calls are TRBV29-1 and TRBJ2-5; weak D call: TRBD1 (6 bases). Trimming left V 6 bases short and J 2 bases short, with 19 bases between. From germline, CDR1 is SQVTM and CDR2 ANQGSEA. The CDR3 has 15 residues. The CDR3 DNA sequence: TGCAGCGTCTCGCTCCCCACGGACAGACAAGAGACCCAGTACTTC. Translation: CSVSLPTDRQETQYF.